This T cell receptor (beta chain) was profiled in a study of T-cell memory formation after mild COVID-19. Looking at the study overall: Clusters were largely donor specific. Notes on the study in general: Detection of some responders pre-infection suggested pre-existing cross-reactive memory T cells participated.

TCRalpha and TCRbeta libraries used 5'RACE with constant-segment primers and UMIs. One entry per CDR3 protein, called by TCRdb with MiXCR from the 5' RACE reads. Among about 350,000 distinct CDR3 sequences, approximately 13% were seen once, and the ten largest hold about 24%. CDR1 is SGDLS and CDR2 is YYNGEE in the germline V gene. The CDR3 loop spans 13 amino acids. Trimming left V 0 bases short and J 5 bases short, with 6 bases between. Remarks on this clonotype: No antigen is known for it.

The rearrangement links TRBV9 to TRBJ2-1; TRBD1 might be the D (5 bases). The TCR comes from a man aged 18 to 29 who had mild COVID-19 (a few samples of this study predate the infection). Cell type and time point are not known. Material: PBMCs or a T cell subset sorted from them (not recorded which). CDR3 loop: CASSVEGDNEQFF. CDR3 sequence (DNA): TGTGCCAGCAGCGTAGAAGGGGACAATGAGCAGTTCTTC.